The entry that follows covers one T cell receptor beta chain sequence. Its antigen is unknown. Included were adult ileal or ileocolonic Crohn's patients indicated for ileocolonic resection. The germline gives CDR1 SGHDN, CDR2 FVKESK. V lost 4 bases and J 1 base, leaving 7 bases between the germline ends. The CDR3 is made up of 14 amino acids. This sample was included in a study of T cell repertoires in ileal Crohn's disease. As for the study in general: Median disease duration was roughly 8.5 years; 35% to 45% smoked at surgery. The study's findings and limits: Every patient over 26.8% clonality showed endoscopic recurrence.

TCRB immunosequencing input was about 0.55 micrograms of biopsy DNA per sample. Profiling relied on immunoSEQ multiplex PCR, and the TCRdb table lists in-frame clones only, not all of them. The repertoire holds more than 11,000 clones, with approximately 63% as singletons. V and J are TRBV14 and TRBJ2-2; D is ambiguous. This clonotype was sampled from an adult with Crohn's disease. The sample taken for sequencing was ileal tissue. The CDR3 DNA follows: TGTGCCAGCAGCCGTCAAAAGAACACCGGGGAGCTGTTTTTT. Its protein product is CASSRQKNTGELFF.